Listed below are T cell receptor beta chains from one sample, sequenced in a study of T cell responses to AZD1222 COVID-19 vaccine. TCRdb's copy holds only in-frame clones and misses some; the assay was immunoSEQ multiplex PCR. In the table there are 90,000 to 120,000 clones, about 93% of which are singletons. Source: peripheral blood, taken on day 0 of AZD1222 vaccination. These receptors were collected from an adult in good health. Each CDR3 is given with its conserved first and last residue. The D gene is left open where the match is weak. Only some rows state a clone size, as once, few, many or a class for expanded clones.

TRBJ2-7 | NA | TRBD2 | TRBV7-2 | CASSPRHPGGARIYEQYF | TGTGCCAGCAGCCCAAGACACCCCGGGGGGGCGAGAATATACGAGCAGTACTTC
TRBJ1-1 | NA | NA | TRBV19 | CASSIGLRQGEAFF | TGTGCCAGTAGTATAGGGTTGAGGCAGGGAGAAGCTTTCTTT
TRBJ1-1 | once | NA | TRBV3-1/TRBV3-2 | CASSQVIADTEAFF | TGTGCCAGCAGCCAAGTCATCGCGGACACTGAAGCTTTCTTT
TRBJ1-1 | NA | TRBD1 | TRBV6-5 | CASRFGQARTEAFF | TGTGCCAGCAGATTCGGACAGGCGAGGACTGAAGCTTTCTTT
TRBJ1-6 | NA | NA | TRBV19 | CASTIGGSLSPLHF | TGTGCCAGTACCATTGGAGGGTCTTTGTCACCCCTCCACTTT
TRBJ2-7 | NA | NA | TRBV11-2 | CASSLVTTATQQYF | TGTGCCAGCAGCTTAGTGACTACCGCTACACAGCAGTACTTC
TRBJ1-3 | NA | NA | TRBV12-3/TRBV12-4 | CASTQGRGNTIYF | TGTGCCAGCACCCAGGGACGGGGAAACACCATATATTTT
TRBJ2-5 | NA | NA | TRBV15 | CSLSGVKTQYF | TGTTCACTCTCGGGGGTAAAGACCCAGTACTTC
TRBJ1-5 | NA | NA | TRBV5-1 | CASKLQSDSNQPQHF | TGCGCCAGCAAGCTACAGTCGGACAGCAATCAGCCCCAGCATTTT
TRBJ1-2 | NA | NA | TRBV19 | CASSPPVDRLVYGYTF | TGTGCCAGTAGCCCGCCGGTGGACCGCTTGGTTTATGGCTACACCTTC
TRBJ1-3 | NA | NA | TRBV24-1 | CATQMPNRNEGNTIYF | TGTGCCACCCAAATGCCTAATCGGAACGAGGGAAACACCATATATTTT
TRBJ2-3 | once | TRBD2 | TRBV5-1 | CASSPGGGVARTQYF | TGCGCCAGCAGCCCGGGAGGTGGTGTAGCTCGTACGCAGTATTTT
TRBJ2-7 | few | TRBD1 | TRBV4-3 | CASSLTTRDRPYEQYF | TGCGCCAGCAGCCTGACCACCCGGGACAGGCCTTACGAGCAGTACTTC
TRBJ2-1 | NA | NA | TRBV11-2 | CASSSYDLRGEQFF | TGTGCCAGCAGCTCCTATGACCTGCGCGGTGAGCAGTTCTTC
TRBJ1-1 | once | TRBD1 | TRBV6-2/TRBV6-3 | CASSSGTGMNTEAFF | TGTGCCAGCAGTTCCGGGACAGGGATGAACACTGAAGCTTTCTTT
TRBJ2-7 | NA | NA | TRBV30 | CAWRDEQYF | TGTGCCTGGAGGGACGAGCAGTACTTC
TRBJ2-3 | NA | TRBD2 | TRBV9 | CASSVSLRPGLAGAGADTQYF | TGTGCCAGCAGCGTATCCCTTCGACCGGGACTAGCGGGGGCCGGGGCAGATACGCAGTATTTT
TRBJ2-1 | NA | TRBD2 | TRBV19 | CASSKARGGASNEQFF | TGTGCCAGTAGTAAGGCCCGCGGGGGGGCCTCCAATGAGCAGTTCTTC
TRBJ2-3 | NA | NA | TRBV6-1 | CASSDRGAHWSSTSTDTQYF | TGTGCCAGCAGTGACCGGGGGGCCCATTGGTCCTCAACTAGCACAGATACGCAGTATTTT
TRBJ2-7 | NA | NA | TRBV4-3 | CASSQGRGDFYEQYF | TGCGCCAGCAGCCAAGGAAGGGGGGATTTCTACGAGCAGTACTTC
TRBJ2-7 | few | NA | TRBV7-8 | CASSLLAGGYEQYF | TGTGCCAGCAGCTTATTAGCCGGGGGATACGAGCAGTACTTC
TRBJ2-3 | NA | TRBD1 | TRBV19 | CASSAGQGELDTQYF | TGTGCCAGTAGTGCGGGACAGGGTGAATTAGATACGCAGTATTTT
TRBJ1-1 | NA | TRBD1 | TRBV19 | CASSPQTGFATEAFF | TGTGCCAGTAGTCCACAGACAGGGTTCGCCACTGAAGCTTTCTTT
TRBJ2-1 | NA | TRBD1 | TRBV16 | CASDAIRDRGQTEQFF | TGTGCCAGCGACGCGATCCGGGACAGGGGGCAGACTGAGCAGTTCTTC
TRBJ1-6 | NA | TRBD1 | TRBV3-1/TRBV3-2 | CASSQRQGKKSSYNSPLHF | TGTGCCAGCAGCCAGCGACAGGGAAAAAAGAGCTCCTATAATTCACCCCTCCACTTT
TRBJ1-2 | NA | NA | TRBV5-4 | CASSSAQGRGYTF | TGTGCCAGCAGCTCGGCACAGGGTCGGGGCTACACCTTC
TRBJ2-1 | NA | TRBD2 | TRBV7-2 | CASSVGLADNEQFF | TGTGCCAGCAGCGTAGGACTAGCGGACAATGAGCAGTTCTTC
TRBJ2-1 | NA | NA | TRBV6-2/TRBV6-3 | CASTYHNEQFF | TGTGCCAGCACTTACCACAATGAGCAGTTCTTC
TRBJ1-2 | NA | TRBD1 | TRBV12-5 | CASGLGQGGYTF | TGTGCTAGTGGTTTGGGACAGGGCGGCTACACCTTC
TRBJ1-1 | NA | TRBD1 | TRBV6-5 | CASSPRDRPEAFF | TGTGCCAGCAGTCCCAGGGACAGACCTGAAGCTTTCTTT
TRBJ1-3 | NA | NA | TRBV6-5 | CASRRENTIYF | TGTGCCAGCAGGAGAGAAAACACCATATATTTT
TRBJ2-3 | NA | TRBD1 | TRBV11-2 | CASTGTEYTRADTQYF | TGTGCCAGCACCGGGACAGAATATACCCGGGCAGATACGCAGTATTTT
TRBJ2-3 | NA | NA | TRBV20-1 | CSASRTAYGQYF | TGCAGTGCTAGTCGTACGGCTTACGGGCAGTATTTT
TRBJ1-6 | NA | NA | TRBV9 | CASSVGQGYSPLHF | TGTGCCAGCAGCGTAGGTCAGGGCTATTCACCCCTCCACTTT
TRBJ2-2 | NA | NA | TRBV19 | CASSIGAGADTGELFF | TGTGCCAGTAGTATAGGGGCAGGGGCGGACACCGGGGAGCTGTTTTTT
TRBJ1-1 | NA | TRBD1 | TRBV5-1 | CASSSGTVGVGTEAFF | TGCGCCAGCAGCTCGGGGACAGTGGGTGTTGGCACTGAAGCTTTCTTT
TRBJ2-7 | NA | TRBD1 | TRBV2 | CASMGTGYRYEQYF | TGTGCCAGCATGGGGACAGGGTATCGGTACGAGCAGTACTTC
TRBJ2-1 | NA | TRBD2 | TRBV30 | CAWSPGTSGEQFF | TGTGCCTGGAGTCCCGGGACTAGCGGGGAGCAGTTCTTC
TRBJ1-1 | NA | NA | TRBV29-1 | CSVGWQGNTEAFF | TGCAGCGTTGGTTGGCAAGGGAACACTGAAGCTTTCTTT
TRBJ1-2 | NA | NA | TRBV7-2 | CASSSTSGPGGYTF | TGTGCCAGCAGCTCCACCTCAGGGCCGGGTGGCTACACCTTC
TRBJ1-2 | few | NA | TRBV3-1/TRBV3-2 | CASSQVGGNYGYTF | TGTGCCAGCAGCCAAGTAGGCGGTAACTATGGCTACACCTTC
TRBJ1-1 | NA | NA | TRBV15 | CATSRQRTEAFF | TGTGCCACCAGCAGACAGAGGACTGAAGCTTTCTTT
TRBJ2-3 | NA | TRBD2 | TRBV6-2/TRBV6-3 | CASSYVGGGADTQYF | TGTGCCAGCAGTTACGTGGGCGGGGGGGCAGATACGCAGTATTTT
TRBJ2-3 | NA | NA | TRBV6-6 | CASSYYLAPDTQYF | TGTGCCAGCAGTTACTATCTAGCCCCAGATACGCAGTATTTT
TRBJ2-1 | NA | NA | TRBV29-1 | CSVARGGPYNEQFF | TGCAGCGTGGCACGTGGGGGGCCCTACAATGAGCAGTTCTTC
TRBJ1-1 | NA | NA | TRBV6-5 | CASLGTGNTEAFF | TGTGCCAGCCTCGGGACGGGGAACACTGAAGCTTTCTTT
TRBJ1-2 | few | NA | TRBV30 | CAWAGFSGYTF | TGTGCCTGGGCGGGGTTCTCTGGCTACACCTTC
TRBJ1-5 | NA | NA | TRBV18 | CASSLTRTGLQPQHF | TGTGCCAGCTCGCTGACTCGGACTGGGCTTCAGCCCCAGCATTTT
TRBJ2-2 | NA | NA | TRBV3-1/TRBV3-2 | CASSQSGHTGELFF | TGTGCCAGCAGCCAATCCGGGCACACCGGGGAGCTGTTTTTT
TRBJ1-5 | NA | TRBD1 | TRBV19 | CASKGAGPMHF | TGTGCCTCAAAGGGGGCAGGTCCCATGCATTTT
TRBJ1-6 | NA | NA | TRBV4-3 | CASSQEFGPLGSPLHF | TGCGCCAGCAGCCAAGAGTTCGGCCCCTTGGGTTCACCCCTCCACTTT
TRBJ1-6 | NA | TRBD1 | TRBV7-2 | CASSSGTVNSPLHF | TGTGCCAGCAGCTCCGGGACAGTCAATTCACCCCTCCACTTT
TRBJ2-5 | NA | NA | TRBV11-1 | CASAQNQETQYF | TGTGCCAGCGCCCAGAACCAAGAGACCCAGTACTTC
TRBJ1-2 | NA | NA | TRBV4-3 | CASSQERQVHYGYTF | TGCGCCAGCAGCCAAGAACGTCAGGTTCACTATGGCTACACCTTC
TRBJ2-7 | NA | NA | TRBV11-3 | CASSWVGRGSSYEQYF | TGTGCCAGCAGTTGGGTGGGTCGGGGAAGCTCCTACGAGCAGTACTTC
TRBJ1-5 | NA | NA | TRBV19 | CASSITGQTGQPQHF | TGTGCCAGTAGTATTACAGGACAGACGGGGCAGCCCCAGCATTTT
TRBJ1-2 | NA | TRBD1 | TRBV10-3 | CAISASGGGYGYTF | TGTGCCATCAGTGCTTCAGGGGGCGGCTATGGCTACACCTTC
TRBJ1-2 | NA | NA | TRBV6-2/TRBV6-3 | CASSYRQDSYGYTF | TGTGCCAGCAGTTACCGGCAGGACTCCTATGGCTACACCTTC
TRBJ2-7 | NA | NA | TRBV5-8 | CASSLESASYEQYF | TGTGCCAGCAGCTTGGAGTCAGCCAGCTACGAGCAGTACTTC
TRBJ2-7 | few | TRBD1 | TRBV11-2 | CASSLRDRGPYEQYF | TGTGCCAGCAGCTTACGGGACAGGGGACCCTACGAGCAGTACTTC